This T cell receptor (beta chain) was retrieved from a study of T cell repertoires in cytomegalovirus infection. TCRdb processed the reads anew with MiXCR; each CDR3 protein has one entry. The table records fewer than 700,000 distinct CDR3 sequences, 24% of them present only once. J was trimmed by 7 bases and V by 5 bases; bases with no gene match: 4. The CDR3 contains 14 residues. V and J are TRBV7-1 and TRBJ1-4; 10 bases align to TRBD1. TRBV7-1 is an open reading frame whose function is uncertain. The sample consisted of CD8+ T cells from PBMCs. This TCR was sampled from a human donor in good health (CMV status not recorded). Some clones in this sample may be carry-over from other donors' samples. The chain's CDR3 is CASSDGQGVEKLFF. The CDR3, as DNA: TGTGCCAGCAGCGATGGACAGGGGGTTGAAAAACTGTTTTTT.